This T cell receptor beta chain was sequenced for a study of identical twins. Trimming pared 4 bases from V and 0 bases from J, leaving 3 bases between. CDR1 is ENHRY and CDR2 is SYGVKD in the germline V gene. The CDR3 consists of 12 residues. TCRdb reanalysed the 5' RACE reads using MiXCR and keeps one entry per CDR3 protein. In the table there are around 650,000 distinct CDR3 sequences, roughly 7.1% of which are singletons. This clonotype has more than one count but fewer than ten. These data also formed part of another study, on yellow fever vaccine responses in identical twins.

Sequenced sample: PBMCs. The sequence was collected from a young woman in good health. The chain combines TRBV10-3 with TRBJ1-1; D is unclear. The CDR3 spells CAISGLNTEAFF. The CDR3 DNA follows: TGTGCCATCAGTGGCCTGAACACTGAAGCTTTCTTT.